The 7 T cell receptor beta chains listed next were all sequenced from one sample in a study of T-cell reconstitution after alpha-beta-depleted transplantation in children. Unique molecular identifiers were incorporated when the TCRbeta library was constructed. Using its own MiXCR run on the PCR reads, TCRdb lists one record per CDR3 protein. The top ten clones hold around 26% of a sample with about 78,000 distinct CDR3 sequences, roughly 14% of them seen once. The specimen was PBMCs, mostly from graft donor cells, collected 180 days after TCRalphabeta/CD19-depleted stem cell transplant. The receptors shown here come from a male patient between 2 and 15 years old who had a stem cell transplant for acute lymphoblastic leukemia, so the T cells may come from the graft donor.

The rearrangement joins TRBV6-1 to TRBJ1-6; D remains unclear. V was trimmed by 7 bases and J by 5 bases, leaving 15 bases between them. The germline gives CDR1 MNHNS, CDR2 SASEGT. This CDR3 has 15 residues. CDR3 bases: TGTGCCAGCACCCTTAGACCGTCTCATAATTCACCCCTCCACTTT. Protein: CASTLRPSHNSPLHF.

The chain couples TRBV20-1 to TRBJ2-1; the match to TRBD2 covers 11 bases. V gave up 1 base and J gave up 3 bases; unmatched junction bases: 2. The CDR3 has 15 residues. Germline V CDR1 and CDR2: DFQATT, SNEGSKA (reference sequence). The CDR3 region has the DNA TGCAGTGCTAGAGCCGGGACTAGCGGCTACAATGAGCAGTTCTTC. Its translation is CSARAGTSGYNEQFF.

The J gene is TRBJ2-4, the V gene TRBV7-2, with a tentative D call TRBD2 (6 bases). The CDR3 loop spans 17 amino acids. The germline V gene encodes CDR1 SGHTA and CDR2 FQGNSA. Trimming removed 1 base from V and 2 bases from J, with 15 bases in between. CDR3 coding DNA: TGTGCCAGCAGCTTAGTCATGGGGGGTCTATCCAAAAACATTCAGTACTTC. Protein sequence: CASSLVMGGLSKNIQYF.

CDR3 coding DNA: TGCGCCAGCAGCTTCCGACAGGGAAACACTGAAGCTTTCTTT. Translation: CASSFRQGNTEAFF. The rearrangement uses TRBV5-1 and TRBJ1-1, with 7 bases matching TRBD1. V lost 2 bases to trimming and J lost 2 bases; unmatched junction nucleotides: 3. This CDR3 region has 14 residues. Germline V gene lookup returns CDR1 SGHRS and CDR2 YFSETQ. The whole variable domain, remainder taken from reference TRBV5-1 and TRBJ1-1, is KAGVTQTPRYLIKTRGQQVTLSCSPISGHRSVSWYQQTPGQGLQFLFEYFSETQRNKGNFPGRFSGRQFSNSRSEMNVSTLELGDSALYLCASSFRQGNTEAFFGQGTRLTVV.

This chain connects TRBV28 to TRBJ1-1; D is ambiguous. The V gene lost 6 bases and the J gene lost 1 base, with 12 bases spanning the gap. The CDR3 has 14 amino acids. Germline loops: CDR1 MDHEN, CDR2 SYDVKM. CDR3 in amino acids: CASSLGYENTEAFF. In DNA form, the CDR3 reads TGTGCCAGCAGCCTAGGGTATGAGAACACTGAAGCTTTCTTT.

The DNA of the CDR3 is TGTGCCAGCAGTGCGGACAGTGTAAATTCACCCCTCCACTTT. It yields the protein CASSADSVNSPLHF. The gene calls are TRBV2 and TRBJ1-6; D might be TRBD1 (6 bases). This CDR3 spans 14 amino acids. The germline CDR1 and CDR2 sequences are SNHLY and FYNNEI. V dropped 4 bases and J dropped 7 bases, with 11 bases sitting between them.

The J gene is TRBJ2-2, the V gene TRBV24-1; D is undetermined. V was shortened by 0 bases and J by 4 bases, with 5 bases between the two germline ends. Germline assignment: CDR1 KGHDR and CDR2 SFDVKD. The CDR3 contains 14 residues. The CDR3 region is CATSDLERTGELFF. The DNA for the CDR3 is TGTGCCACCAGTGATTTGGAGCGCACCGGGGAGCTGTTTTTT.